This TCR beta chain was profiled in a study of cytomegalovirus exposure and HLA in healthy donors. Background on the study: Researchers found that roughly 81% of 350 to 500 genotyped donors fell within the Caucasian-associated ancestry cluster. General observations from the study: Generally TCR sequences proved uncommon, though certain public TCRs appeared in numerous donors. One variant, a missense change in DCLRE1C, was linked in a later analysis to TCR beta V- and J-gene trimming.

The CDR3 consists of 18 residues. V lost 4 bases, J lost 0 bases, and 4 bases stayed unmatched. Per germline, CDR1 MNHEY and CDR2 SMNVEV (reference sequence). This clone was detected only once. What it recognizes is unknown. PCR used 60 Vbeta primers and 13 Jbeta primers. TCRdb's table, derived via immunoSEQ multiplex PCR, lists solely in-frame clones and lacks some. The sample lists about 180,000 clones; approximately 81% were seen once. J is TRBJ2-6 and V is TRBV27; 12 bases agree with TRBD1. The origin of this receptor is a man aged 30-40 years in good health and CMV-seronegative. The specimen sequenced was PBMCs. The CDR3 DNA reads TGTGCCAGCAGTTATGGGACAGGGGGCCCCTCTGGGGCCAACGTCCTGACTTTC. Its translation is CASSYGTGGPSGANVLTF.